These 27 T cell receptor beta chains originate from one sample sequenced in a study of blood T cell repertoires in COVID-19. Assay: immunoSEQ multiplex PCR; the TCRdb copy retains only in-frame clones and omits some. The repertoire holds tens of thousands of clones, about 83% seen once, with roughly 43% in the top ten. The sequencing sample was made of peripheral blood. The receptor set was obtained from a man older than 75 with acute or convalescent COVID-19.

The chain has TRBV19 and TRBJ2-2; 7 nucleotides match TRBD1. The germline V gene encodes CDR1 LNHDA and CDR2 SQIVND (reference sequence). There are 16 residues in the CDR3. The trim removed 9 bases at V and 2 bases at J, leaving 12 bases unmatched. CDR3 DNA: TGTGCCAGCAATAATCCGGGACAGACAAACACCGGGGAGCTGTTTTTT. Protein: CASNNPGQTNTGELFF.

As concerns this clone: The sample has other DNA sequences that encode this CDR3 too. The chain recombines TRBV19 with TRBJ2-3; 7 positions agree with TRBD2. This CDR3 has 12 amino acids. V lost 3 bases, J lost 6 bases, and 0 bases stayed unmatched. Germline V gives CDR1 LNHDA, CDR2 SQIVND (reference sequence). The CDR3 is CASSIGGDTQYF. The DNA for the CDR3 is TGTGCCAGTAGTATCGGGGGGGATACGCAGTATTTT. The whole variable domain, filled in from reference TRBV19 and TRBJ2-3, reads DGGITQSPKYLFRKEGQNVTLSCEQNLNHDAMYWYRQDPGQGLRLIYYSQIVNDFQKGDIAEGYSVSREKKESFPLTVTSAQKNPTAFYLCASSIGGDTQYFGPGTRLTVL.

This clone has a single count. The chain is built from TRBV27 and TRBJ1-2, with 9 bases that match TRBD1. There are 16 residues in the CDR3. The J segment lost 8 bases and the V segment lost 5 bases, leaving 15 bases of the junction unmatched. Per germline, CDR1 MNHEY and CDR2 SMNVEV (reference sequence). For the CDR3, the DNA is TGTGCCAGCAGTCCCCTCCCCGGACAGGGGTGGGGAGGCTACACCTTC. It encodes CASSPLPGQGWGGYTF.

The V and J genes are TRBV2 and TRBJ1-1; TRBD1 matches at 7 bases. From germline, CDR1 is SNHLY and CDR2 FYNNEI. The V and J ends lost 8 bases and 8 bases, in that order; junction bases with no gene match: 20. This CDR3 spans 16 amino acids. CDR3 sequence reads: CASQDRRYELRLEAFF. The DNA of the CDR3 is TGTGCCAGCCAGGACAGGCGGTACGAGCTCCGCCTGGAAGCTTTCTTT.

This clone showed up just a few times. The CDR3 is CASRQGISYEQYF. CDR3 DNA: TGTGCCAGCAGACAGGGGATCTCCTACGAGCAGTACTTC. The chain combines TRBV25-1 with TRBJ2-7; 7 positions agree with TRBD1. In germline, CDR1 is MGHDK, CDR2 SYGVNS. The CDR3 length is 13 residues. The V gene end was trimmed by 6 bases and the J gene end by 0 bases; junction bases not matched to a gene: 2.

This clone was detected only once. The CDR3 DNA follows: TGCGCCAGCAGCCAATGGACTAGCGGGAGGATTGAGCAGTTCTTC. As protein: CASSQWTSGRIEQFF. This chain uses TRBV4-3 with TRBJ2-1, with 14 bases fitting TRBD2. Germline V gene lookup returns CDR1 LGHNA and CDR2 YSLEER. The ends lost 2 bases at V and 9 bases at J; junction bases unmatched: 3. The CDR3 runs 15 residues.

The rearrangement joins TRBV7-9 to TRBJ1-1, with D maybe TRBD1 (5 bases). The CDR3 covers 14 residues. V was pared by 1 base and J by 6 bases, with 12 bases between. The germline V gene encodes CDR1 SEHNR and CDR2 FQNEAQ (reference sequence). The CDR3: CASSLGEGSAEAFF. CDR3 bases: TGTGCCAGCAGCTTAGGGGAGGGGAGTGCTGAAGCTTTCTTT. The full variable domain, in which reference TRBV7-9 and TRBJ1-1 provide the parts outside the CDR3, is DTGVSQNPRHKITKRGQNVTFRCDPISEHNRLYWYRQTLGQGPEFLTYFQNEAQLEKSRLLSDRFSAERPKGSFSTLEIQRTEQGDSAMYLCASSLGEGSAEAFFGQGTRLTVV.

This clone was recorded once. The chain employs TRBV5-4 and TRBJ2-7; 7 bases fit TRBD1. The trim removed 2 bases at V and 2 bases at J, leaving 7 bases unmatched. The CDR3 sequence is 15 residues long. Germline lookup yields CDR1 SGHNT and CDR2 YYREEE (reference sequence). The CDR3 protein is CASSFETDRAYEQYF. Written as DNA, the CDR3 is TGTGCCAGCAGCTTCGAGACCGACAGGGCCTACGAGCAGTACTTC.

The V gene is TRBV6-2 or TRBV6-3, the J gene TRBJ1-5; D possibly corresponds to TRBD1 (5 bases). CDR3 size: 16 residues. Germline V lookup: CDR1 MNHEY, CDR2 SVGEGT. Trimming took 0 bases from V and 1 from J, leaving 10 bases between them. CDR3 DNA sequence: TGTGCCAGCAGTTACTCGCAGACAGCCAGCAATCAGCCCCAGCATTTT. Protein: CASSYSQTASNQPQHF.

The rearrangement joins TRBV28 to TRBJ1-6; D might be TRBD1 (5 bases). Germline CDR1 is MDHEN and CDR2 is SYDVKM. The V end lost 8 bases, the J end lost 3 bases, and 11 bases lay between the germline ends. The CDR3 has 14 amino acids. The CDR3 here is CASLDSLYNSPLHF. CDR3 DNA: TGTGCCAGCCTCGACAGCCTCTATAATTCACCCCTCCACTTT.

The rearrangement joins TRBV10-3 to TRBJ1-5; no clear D. The CDR3 is made up of 15 amino acids. The V gene lost 0 bases and the J gene lost 6 bases, with 12 bases spanning the gap. Germline V lookup: CDR1 ENHRY, CDR2 SYGVKD. The CDR3 loop is CAISESSGEGQPQHF. CDR3 coding DNA: TGTGCCATCAGTGAGTCGTCAGGTGAGGGTCAGCCCCAGCATTTT.

This chain joins TRBV2 and TRBJ2-5; D is perhaps TRBD1 (5 bases). The ends were cut back, 8 bases at V and 1 base at J, with 14 bases in the middle. The CDR3 spans 14 residues. The germline CDR1 and CDR2 sequences are SNHLY and FYNNEI. The CDR3 spells CASRWLTAQETQYF. The CDR3 bases are TGTGCCAGCCGGTGGTTGACAGCCCAAGAGACCCAGTACTTC.

The V gene is TRBV7-8, the J gene TRBJ2-1; no clear D. The CDR3 length is 12 residues. CDR1 is SGHVS, CDR2 FQNEAQ, per germline. Trimming removed 5 bases at V and 6 bases at J, with 8 bases between. The CDR3 sequence: CASSPRVNEQFF. The CDR3, as DNA: TGTGCCAGCAGCCCACGGGTCAATGAGCAGTTCTTC.

This clone was seen only a few times. This rearrangement joins TRBV19 to TRBJ2-3; D not certain. Trimming removed 10 bases from V and 1 base from J, with 15 bases in between. Germline-derived CDR1 and CDR2 are LNHDA and SQIVND (reference sequence). This CDR3 spans 14 amino acids. The DNA of the CDR3 is TGTGCCACCCGCGAGATCGAGCGCACAGATACGCAGTATTTT. As protein: CATREIERTDTQYF.

This chain links TRBV7-3 with TRBJ2-7; 9 bases align to TRBD1. J lost 2 bases, V lost 0 bases, and 5 bases had no gene match. The CDR3 is 16 residues long. In germline, CDR1 is SGHTA, CDR2 FQGTGA. CDR3 residues: CASSLTGTGSTYEQYF. CDR3 nucleotide sequence: TGTGCCAGCAGCTTAACGGGGACAGGGAGCACCTACGAGCAGTACTTC.

The V and J genes are TRBV4-3 and TRBJ1-1, with D possibly matching TRBD1 (5 bases). Germline CDR1 reads LGHNA; CDR2 reads YSLEER. This CDR3 has 13 amino acids. V was clipped by 0 bases and J by 10 bases, with 12 bases between them. CDR3 sequence (DNA): TGCGCCAGCAGCCAAGATCGCAGGGCTGGAGCTTTCTTT. It is translated as CASSQDRRAGAFF.

J is TRBJ2-2 and V is TRBV18; 11 positions agree with TRBD2. The CDR3 totals 19 residues. V was pared by 4 bases and J by 1 base, with 11 bases of the junction left unmatched. Germline V gene sequence: CDR1 KGHSH, CDR2 LQKENI. CDR3 residues: CASSLGTSGVNLNTGELFF. DNA of the CDR3: TGTGCCAGCTCACTAGGGACTAGCGGAGTAAATTTGAACACCGGGGAGCTGTTTTTT.

This chain joins TRBV7-9 and TRBJ1-6; possibly TRBD1 for D (5 bases). The V end was cut by 5 bases, the J end by 10 bases, with 21 bases between. The germline CDR1 and CDR2 sequences are SEHNR and FQNEAQ (reference sequence). The CDR3 length is 16 residues. In DNA form, the CDR3 reads TGTGCCAGCAGCGCCCAGAGCCCGCCAGGGCTGTCACCCCTCCACTTT. As protein: CASSAQSPPGLSPLHF.

V is TRBV7-3 and J is TRBJ2-1; 9 bases align to TRBD2. V lost 2 bases and J lost 5; bases outside the gene matches: 4. The V gene's germline CDR1 is SGHTA and CDR2 FQGTGA. The length of the CDR3 is 15 residues. The CDR3 region has the DNA TGTGCCAGCAGCTTACGGCTAGCGGGGCACAATGAGCAGTTCTTC. This codes for CASSLRLAGHNEQFF.

Only one count was recorded for this clone. The chain employs TRBV6-6 and TRBJ2-7; D possibly corresponds to TRBD2 (6 bases). CDR1 and CDR2 (germline): MNHNY, SVGAGI (reference sequence). The CDR3 contains 14 residues. The ends were cut back, 0 bases at V and 4 bases at J, with 10 bases in the middle. The CDR3: CASSYSSGGYEQYF. The CDR3 DNA reads as TGTGCCAGCAGTTACTCGTCTGGGGGGTACGAGCAGTACTTC.

This chain joins TRBV7-8 and TRBJ2-5, with 12 bases that match TRBD2. Germline loops: CDR1 SGHVS, CDR2 FQNEAQ. The V gene end was trimmed by 5 bases and the J gene end by 2 bases; junction bases not matched to a gene: 9. CDR3 length: 17 residues. CDR3 sequence (DNA): TGTGCCAGCAGCCCCCAGGGACTAGCGGGTCTTCAAGAGACCCAGTACTTC. The encoded protein is CASSPQGLAGLQETQYF.

The V and J genes are TRBV6-5 and TRBJ1-5; 8 bases align to TRBD1. CDR1 MNHEY and CDR2 SVGAGI come from the germline V gene. Unmatched junction bases numbered 5, after V lost 6 bases and J lost 1 base. The CDR3 contains 15 residues. DNA of the CDR3: TGTGCCAGCAGACAGGACAGGGTCAGCAATCAGCCCCAGCATTTT. It encodes CASRQDRVSNQPQHF.

The rearrangement joins TRBV7-9 to TRBJ2-7; D might be TRBD1 (6 bases). CDR1 and CDR2 (germline): SEHNR, FQNEAQ (reference sequence). Trimming stripped 3 bases from V and 1 base from J, with 10 bases between. The CDR3 is 14 residues long. Here the CDR3 reads CASSFGGASYEQYF. In DNA form, the CDR3 reads TGTGCCAGCAGCTTTGGGGGCGCATCCTACGAGCAGTACTTC. Complete variable domain (other parts from reference TRBV7-9 and TRBJ2-7): DTGVSQNPRHKITKRGQNVTFRCDPISEHNRLYWYRQTLGQGPEFLTYFQNEAQLEKSRLLSDRFSAERPKGSFSTLEIQRTEQGDSAMYLCASSFGGASYEQYFGPGTRLTVT.

The CDR3 DNA reads TGCAGCGTTGGGAGTTACAGGGGATCCATCGAGCAGTACTTC. This translates into CSVGSYRGSIEQYF. The chain links TRBV29-1 to TRBJ2-7; TRBD1 matches at 7 bases. J lost 6 bases, V lost 4 bases, and 12 bases had no gene match. This CDR3 has 14 amino acids. Germline CDR1 and CDR2: SQVTM and ANQGSEA.

This clone was counted only a few times. The identical CDR3 is also encoded by other nucleotide sequences in the sample. V and J are TRBV7-2 and TRBJ2-7; 7 bases align to TRBD1. CDR3 length: 13 amino acids. Germline V CDR1 and CDR2: SGHTA, FQGNSA. Trimming removed 4 bases from V and 3 bases from J; junction bases left unmatched: 3. The CDR3 here is CASSSRDSYEQYF. The DNA for the CDR3 is TGTGCCAGCAGCTCCCGGGACAGCTACGAGCAGTACTTC.

This clone was detected a few times. The chain uses TRBV7-2 and TRBJ1-1, with D unresolved. Trimming pared 0 bases from V and 0 bases from J, leaving 11 bases between. CDR1 is SGHTA and CDR2 is FQGNSA in the germline V gene. CDR3 length equals 16 residues. CDR3 nucleotides: TGTGCCAGCAGCTTAGCGTGGCAGGTACTGAACACTGAAGCTTTCTTT. Protein: CASSLAWQVLNTEAFF.

J is TRBJ1-1 and V is TRBV6-2 or TRBV6-3; D not certain. From germline, CDR1 is MNHEY and CDR2 SVGEGT. The V gene lost 2 bases and the J gene lost 1 base, with 14 bases spanning the gap. This CDR3 contains 16 residues. The CDR3 bases are TGTGCCAGCAGTTACGGCAGCGGAGGCGGGAACACTGAAGCTTTCTTT. Amino acids: CASSYGSGGGNTEAFF.